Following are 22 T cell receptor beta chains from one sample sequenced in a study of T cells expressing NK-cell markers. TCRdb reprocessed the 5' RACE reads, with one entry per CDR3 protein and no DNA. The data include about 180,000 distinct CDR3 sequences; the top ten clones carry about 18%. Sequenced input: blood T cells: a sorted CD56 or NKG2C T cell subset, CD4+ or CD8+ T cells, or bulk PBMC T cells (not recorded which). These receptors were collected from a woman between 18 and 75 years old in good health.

CDR3 residues: CSATGQGRYEQYF. This chain connects TRBV20-1 to TRBJ2-7; TCRdb proposes TRBD1, but this gene call is untestable without DNA. Looked up from germline, CDR1 is DFQATT and CDR2 is SNEGSKA (reference sequence). This CDR3 has 13 amino acids.

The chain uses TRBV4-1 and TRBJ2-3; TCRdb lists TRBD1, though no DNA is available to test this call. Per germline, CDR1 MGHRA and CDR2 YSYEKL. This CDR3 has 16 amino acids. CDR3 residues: CASSQETRGTQSTQYF.

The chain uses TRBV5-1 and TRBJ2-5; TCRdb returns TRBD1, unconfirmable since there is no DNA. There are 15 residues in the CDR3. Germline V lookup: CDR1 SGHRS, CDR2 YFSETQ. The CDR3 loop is CASSSRGPATETQYF.

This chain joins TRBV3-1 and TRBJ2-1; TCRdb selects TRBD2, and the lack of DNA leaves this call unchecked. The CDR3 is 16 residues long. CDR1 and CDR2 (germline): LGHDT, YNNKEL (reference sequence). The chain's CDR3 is CASRKRTSGDYNEQFF.

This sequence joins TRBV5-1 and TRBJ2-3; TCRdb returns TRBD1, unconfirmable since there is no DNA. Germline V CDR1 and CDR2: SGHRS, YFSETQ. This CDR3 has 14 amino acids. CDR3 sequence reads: CASSVTGGTDTQYF.

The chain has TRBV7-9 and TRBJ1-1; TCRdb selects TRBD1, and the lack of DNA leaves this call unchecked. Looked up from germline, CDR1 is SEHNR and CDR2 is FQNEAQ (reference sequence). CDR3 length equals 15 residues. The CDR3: CASSLRQAGITEAFF. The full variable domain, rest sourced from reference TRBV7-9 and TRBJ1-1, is DTGVSQNPRHKITKRGQNVTFRCDPISEHNRLYWYRQTLGQGPEFLTYFQNEAQLEKSRLLSDRFSAERPKGSFSTLEIQRTEQGDSAMYLCASSLRQAGITEAFFGQGTRLTVV.

CDR3 region: CASSPPRNREATDTQYF. The chain employs TRBV18 and TRBJ2-3; TCRdb reports TRBD1, a call that lacks DNA to check it against. This CDR3 is 17 amino acids long. CDR1 is KGHSH, CDR2 LQKENI, per germline.

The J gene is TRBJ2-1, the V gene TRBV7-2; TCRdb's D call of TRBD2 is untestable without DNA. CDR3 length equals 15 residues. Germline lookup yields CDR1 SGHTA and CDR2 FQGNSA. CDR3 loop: CASSPQSGFGDEQFF.

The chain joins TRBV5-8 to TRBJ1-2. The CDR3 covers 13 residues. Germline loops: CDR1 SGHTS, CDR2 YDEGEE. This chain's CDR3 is CASSLLEGYGYTF.

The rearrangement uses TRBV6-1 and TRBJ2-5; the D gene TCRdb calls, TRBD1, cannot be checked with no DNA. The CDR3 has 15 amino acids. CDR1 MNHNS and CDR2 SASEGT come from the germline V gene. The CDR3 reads CASSEQGAPSETQYF.

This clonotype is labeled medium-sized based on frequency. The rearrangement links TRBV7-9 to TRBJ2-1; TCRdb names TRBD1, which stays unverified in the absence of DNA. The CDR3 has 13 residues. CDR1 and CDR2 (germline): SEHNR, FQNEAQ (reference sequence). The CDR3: CASSLAGGSEQFF.

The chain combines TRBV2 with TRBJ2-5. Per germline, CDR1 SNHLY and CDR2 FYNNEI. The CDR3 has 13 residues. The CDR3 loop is CASISMGQETQYF.

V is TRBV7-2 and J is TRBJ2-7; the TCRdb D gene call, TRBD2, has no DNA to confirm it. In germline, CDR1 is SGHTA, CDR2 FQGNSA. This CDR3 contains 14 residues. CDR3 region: CASSLVRDGIEQYF.

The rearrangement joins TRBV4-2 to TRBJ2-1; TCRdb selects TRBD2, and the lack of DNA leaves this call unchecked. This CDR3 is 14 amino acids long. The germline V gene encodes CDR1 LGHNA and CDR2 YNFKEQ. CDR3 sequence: CASSQSGLDNEQFF.

CDR3: CASSSRPNSEAFF. The chain joins TRBV3-1 to TRBJ1-1. The CDR3 is made up of 13 amino acids. The germline V gene has CDR1 LGHDT and CDR2 YNNKEL (reference sequence).

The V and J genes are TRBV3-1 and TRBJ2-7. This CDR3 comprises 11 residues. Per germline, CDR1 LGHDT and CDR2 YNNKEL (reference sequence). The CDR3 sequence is CASSQASEQYF.

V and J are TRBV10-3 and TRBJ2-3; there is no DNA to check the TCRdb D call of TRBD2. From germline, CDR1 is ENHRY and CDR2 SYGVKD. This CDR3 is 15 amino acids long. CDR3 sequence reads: CATSDGSGSTDTQYF.

CDR3 amino acids: CASSPGTTAGNEQFF. V usage is TRBV7-8 and J usage is TRBJ2-1; absent DNA, TCRdb's TRBD2 call cannot be checked. Per germline, CDR1 SGHVS and CDR2 FQNEAQ. This CDR3 is built from 15 residues.

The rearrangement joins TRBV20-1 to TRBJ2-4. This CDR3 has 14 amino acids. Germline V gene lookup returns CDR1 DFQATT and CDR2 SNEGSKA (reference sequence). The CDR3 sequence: CSARPNGWGGIQYF.

CDR3 region: CASSRRVLTGGAETQYF. V gene TRBV6-1 combines with J gene TRBJ2-5; TCRdb's assignment of TRBD1 cannot be checked, as there is no DNA. Germline V gene sequence: CDR1 MNHNS, CDR2 SASEGT. The length of the CDR3 is 17 residues.

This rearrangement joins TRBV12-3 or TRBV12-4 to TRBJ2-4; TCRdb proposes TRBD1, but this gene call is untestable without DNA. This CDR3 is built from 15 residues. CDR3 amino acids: CASSFSDPGSDIQYF.

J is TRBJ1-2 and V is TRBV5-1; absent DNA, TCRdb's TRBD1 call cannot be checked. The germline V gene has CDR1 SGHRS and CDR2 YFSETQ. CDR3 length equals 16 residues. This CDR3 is CASSRPQGQGDYGYTF.